These 28 T cell receptor beta chains came from one sample sequenced in a study of beta chain features in type 1 diabetes. Study outcomes and limitations: People with Type 1 diabetes carried modestly yet significantly shorter TCRB CDR3s in all four CD4+ subsets.

Every bit of the isolated RNA underwent reverse transcription, so sequencing read expressed TCRB transcripts. The data were produced by immunoSEQ multiplex PCR, yet TCRdb's version contains in-frame clones alone and is incomplete. The sample lists hundreds of thousands of clones, about 14% occurring once. No antigen has been identified for these receptors. The specimen sequenced was naive CD4+ T cells from blood. Every receptor here comes from a man younger than 35 with type 1 diabetes.

V gene TRBV18 combines with J gene TRBJ1-1; D is possibly TRBD1 (5 bases). The CDR3 length is 16 residues. With 1 base removed from V and 3 bases from J, the gap between germline ends came to 15 bases. Looked up from germline, CDR1 is KGHSH and CDR2 is LQKENI. In nucleotides, the CDR3 is TGTGCCAGCTCACCACTCCAGCGAGGGGAGGACACTGAAGCTTTCTTT. Translation gives CASSPLQRGEDTEAFF.

The chain couples TRBV29-1 to TRBJ1-2, with a weak D call TRBD1 (6 bases). Trimming stripped 1 base from V and 1 base from J, with 10 bases between. The CDR3 consists of 14 residues. Germline V gene data show CDR1 as SQVTM and CDR2 as ANQGSEA. The CDR3 reads CSVEGTANNYGYTF. The CDR3 DNA is TGCAGCGTTGAAGGGACAGCGAATAACTATGGCTACACCTTC. The full variable domain, rest sourced from reference TRBV29-1 and TRBJ1-2, is SAVISQKPSRDICQRGTSLTIQCQVDSQVTMMFWYRQQPGQSLTLIATANQGSEATYESGFVIDKFPISRPNLTFSTLTVSNMSPEDSSIYLCSVEGTANNYGYTFGSGTRLTVV.

The rearrangement joins TRBV5-1 to TRBJ2-3, with 8 nucleotides matching TRBD2. The CDR3 runs 17 residues. Trimming at V came to 4 bases and at J to 2 bases, leaving 12 bases not matched to a gene. In germline, CDR1 is SGHRS, CDR2 YFSETQ. As DNA, the CDR3 is TGCGCCAGCAGCCTGGTCCCTGGACTAGCCCTCACAGATACGCAGTATTTT. Amino acid sequence: CASSLVPGLALTDTQYF.

The chain has TRBV7-2 and TRBJ1-1, with D hard to call. V lost 5 bases, J lost 1 base, and 8 bases lay in between. Germline V lookup: CDR1 SGHTA, CDR2 FQGNSA. The CDR3 runs to 13 residues. The CDR3 DNA reads as TGTGCCAGCAGCCTCACTCCGAACACTGAAGCTTTCTTT. Translated, it gives CASSLTPNTEAFF.

The chain recombines TRBV30 with TRBJ1-1, with D perhaps matching TRBD1 (5 bases). The germline gives CDR1 GTSNPN, CDR2 SVGIG (reference sequence). V was trimmed by 3 bases and J by 4 bases, leaving 12 bases between them. CDR3 size: 13 residues. DNA for the CDR3: TGTGCCTGGAGAGTCGGGGCTACCACTGAAGCTTTCTTT. The encoded protein is CAWRVGATTEAFF.

The V call is TRBV29-1, the J call TRBJ1-2; perhaps TRBD1 as D (5 bases). Germline lookup yields CDR1 SQVTM and CDR2 ANQGSEA. CDR3 length: 13 residues. Between the trimmed V and J ends, which lost 6 bases and 5 bases, there was a span of 16 bases. CDR3 coding DNA: TGCAGCGTGGGGACGGGACCGTCATATGGCTACACCTTC. Its protein product is CSVGTGPSYGYTF.

The chain joins TRBV7-3 to TRBJ2-5; 7 nucleotides agree with TRBD2. V was clipped by 5 bases and J by 5 bases; unmatched bases: 8. CDR1 SGHTA and CDR2 FQGTGA come from the germline V gene. CDR3 length equals 14 residues. The CDR3 DNA sequence: TGTGCCAGCAGCCCCGAAGCGGGGAGGGAGACCCAGTACTTC. Its translation is CASSPEAGRETQYF.

This clone was detected a few times. The V and J genes are TRBV29-1 and TRBJ1-5, with D hard to call. The CDR3 has 14 amino acids. The V end lost 6 bases, the J end lost 4 bases, and 16 bases lay between the germline ends. CDR1 SQVTM and CDR2 ANQGSEA come from the germline V gene. The CDR3 nucleotides are TGCAGCGTCTCCCCCTTTGGGGTTAATCAGCCCCAGCATTTT. It encodes CSVSPFGVNQPQHF.

This clone was counted between two and nine times. The chain uses TRBV5-1 and TRBJ2-7; 9 bases fit TRBD1. The CDR3 is made up of 12 amino acids. The trim removed 3 bases at V and 5 bases at J, leaving 0 bases unmatched. Germline CDR1 and CDR2: SGHRS and YFSETQ. Here the CDR3 reads CASSWDRDEQYF. The CDR3 DNA is TGCGCCAGCAGCTGGGACAGGGACGAGCAGTACTTC. Complete variable domain (other parts from reference TRBV5-1 and TRBJ2-7): KAGVTQTPRYLIKTRGQQVTLSCSPISGHRSVSWYQQTPGQGLQFLFEYFSETQRNKGNFPGRFSGRQFSNSRSEMNVSTLELGDSALYLCASSWDRDEQYFGPGTRLTVT.

This clone was recorded a few times. The CDR3 coding sequence is TGCGCCAGCAGGTTACAGGGCACAGATACGCAGTATTTT. Its translation: CASRLQGTDTQYF. The chain links TRBV4-3 to TRBJ2-3; D might be TRBD1 (5 bases). This CDR3 has 13 residues. V was shortened by 6 bases and J by 1 base, with 8 bases between the two germline ends. CDR1 is LGHNA and CDR2 is YSLEER in the germline V gene.

This clone was counted only a few times. The rearrangement links TRBV30 to TRBJ1-4; no reliable D call. V was pared by 2 bases and J by 8 bases, with 9 bases between. The CDR3 contains 12 residues. In germline, CDR1 is GTSNPN, CDR2 SVGIG (reference sequence). The CDR3 DNA reads as TGTGCCTGGAGTAGTGGCCGGGAAAAACTGTTTTTT. Translation gives CAWSSGREKLFF.

V usage is TRBV19 and J usage is TRBJ2-7, with D uncertain. Germline lookup yields CDR1 LNHDA and CDR2 SQIVND (reference sequence). CDR3 length: 15 amino acids. The V end lost 3 bases, the J end lost 0 bases, and 12 bases lay between the germline ends. The DNA of the CDR3 is TGTGCCAGTAGTATGACCGTTATACCCTCCTACGAGCAGTACTTC. Its translation is CASSMTVIPSYEQYF.

This chain uses TRBV7-9 with TRBJ1-1; TRBD1 agrees at 11 bases. The CDR3 covers 16 residues. The germline CDR1 and CDR2 sequences are SEHNR and FQNEAQ (reference sequence). V trimming: 1 base; J trimming: 5 bases; junction bases outside the gene matches: 6. CDR3 DNA sequence: TGTGCCAGCAGCTTAGGGACAGGGGGCATTAAGACTGAAGCTTTCTTT. Protein product: CASSLGTGGIKTEAFF.

With respect to this clone: Other DNA sequences within the sample encode an identical CDR3. The rearrangement joins TRBV6-5 to TRBJ2-1, with TRBD2 matching over 8 bases. The ends lost 0 bases at V and 0 bases at J; junction bases unmatched: 1. CDR3 size: 16 residues. Germline V gives CDR1 MNHEY, CDR2 SVGAGI. The CDR3 reads CASSYSSGSSYNEQFF. CDR3 nucleotides: TGTGCCAGCAGTTACTCCAGCGGGAGCTCCTACAATGAGCAGTTCTTC.

This chain uses TRBV5-4 with TRBJ2-4, with D possibly TRBD1 on 5 matching bases. The CDR3 contains 13 residues. Per the germline V gene, CDR1 is SGHNT and CDR2 is YYREEE (reference sequence). V lost 1 base and J lost 3, with 5 bases in between. The CDR3 reads CASSLTGKNIQYF. CDR3 nucleotides: TGTGCCAGCAGCTTGACAGGCAAAAACATTCAGTACTTC.

This clone was observed a handful of times. This chain links TRBV2 with TRBJ1-2; possibly TRBD1 for D (6 bases). This CDR3 is 12 amino acids long. The germline CDR1 and CDR2 sequences are SNHLY and FYNNEI. With 6 bases removed from V and 11 bases from J, the gap between germline ends came to 16 bases. The CDR3 region is CASRATGTLYTF. CDR3 sequence (DNA): TGTGCCAGCAGAGCTACAGGGACCTTGTACACCTTC.

J is TRBJ1-1 and V is TRBV5-1; D is unclear. Trimming pared 0 bases from V and 0 bases from J, leaving 6 bases between. Germline V CDR1 and CDR2: SGHRS, YFSETQ. This CDR3 region has 14 residues. The CDR3 coding sequence is TGCGCCAGCAGCTTGGTACAGATGAACACTGAAGCTTTCTTT. This translates into CASSLVQMNTEAFF.

A few counts support this clone. This sequence joins TRBV18 and TRBJ1-2; D perhaps matches TRBD1 (6 bases). Germline CDR1 is KGHSH and CDR2 is LQKENI. Trimming removed 3 bases from V and 2 bases from J, with 10 bases in between. This CDR3 comprises 14 residues. The CDR3 nucleotides are TGTGCCAGCTCACCTTCTGACAGGAACTATGGCTACACCTTC. It is translated as CASSPSDRNYGYTF.

The CDR3 protein is CAWKRAENTEAFF. The CDR3 nucleotides read TGTGCCTGGAAGAGGGCGGAGAACACTGAAGCTTTCTTT. This chain uses TRBV30 with TRBJ1-1; D is undetermined. Germline loops: CDR1 GTSNPN, CDR2 SVGIG (reference sequence). The germline V and J ends were trimmed by 4 bases and 1 base, with 10 bases remaining between them. This CDR3 has 13 amino acids.

This clone has just a few counts. V and J are TRBV30 and TRBJ1-2; D unresolved. Germline V gene sequence: CDR1 GTSNPN, CDR2 SVGIG (reference sequence). The CDR3 has 12 amino acids. Trimming stripped 3 bases from V and 0 bases from J, with 5 bases between. The CDR3 loop reads CAWRIANYGYTF. The CDR3 DNA follows: TGTGCCTGGAGAATAGCTAACTATGGCTACACCTTC.

This clone has more than one count but fewer than ten. This sequence joins TRBV30 and TRBJ2-7, with D possibly being TRBD1 (5 bases). The CDR3 has 16 residues. Germline loops: CDR1 GTSNPN, CDR2 SVGIG (reference sequence). Trimming took 4 bases from V and 1 from J, leaving 20 bases between them. CDR3 protein: CAWIPGLAGPSYEQYF. The CDR3 DNA reads as TGTGCCTGGATTCCCGGGTTGGCAGGGCCTTCCTACGAGCAGTACTTC. Full variable domain (rest looked up from reference TRBV30 and TRBJ2-7): SQTIHQWPATLVQPVGSPLSLECTVEGTSNPNLYWYRQAAGRGLQLLFYSVGIGQISSEVPQNLSASRPQDRQFILSSKKLLLSDSGFYLCAWIPGLAGPSYEQYFGPGTRLTVT.

This clone was counted a few times. The V gene is TRBV6-6, the J gene TRBJ1-1; TRBD1 matches 7 bases. After removal of 5 bases from V and 1 base from J, the junction contained 7 bases not matched to a gene. This CDR3 is built from 15 residues. Germline CDR1 MNHNY, CDR2 SVGAGI (reference sequence). Written as DNA, the CDR3 is TGTGCCAGCAGTGATACGGGACAGACGAACACTGAAGCTTTCTTT. This translates into CASSDTGQTNTEAFF.

V usage is TRBV30 and J usage is TRBJ1-1; D unclear. Trimming pared 4 bases from V and 0 bases from J, leaving 12 bases between. The CDR3 spans 14 residues. The V gene's germline CDR1 is GTSNPN and CDR2 SVGIG (reference sequence). CDR3 sequence (DNA): TGTGCCTGGAATATTGGCAGCATGAACACTGAAGCTTTCTTT. Translating it yields CAWNIGSMNTEAFF.

This clone occurred a few times. This sequence joins TRBV19 and TRBJ2-1, with TRBD2 matching 8 bases. This CDR3 is built from 15 residues. Per the germline V gene, CDR1 is LNHDA and CDR2 is SQIVND (reference sequence). V lost 9 bases to trimming and J lost 12 bases; unmatched junction nucleotides: 19. CDR3 DNA sequence: TGTGCCAGCCGACCCGCGGGGGGCGCCTTTCTGATGCAGTTCTTC. Translated: CASRPAGGAFLMQFF.

The chain recombines TRBV5-6 with TRBJ1-4; 10 bases map to TRBD1. CDR3 size: 14 residues. The V gene's germline CDR1 is SGHDT and CDR2 YYEEEE. V lost 0 bases to trimming and J lost 7 bases; unmatched junction nucleotides: 0. The CDR3 sequence: CASSLGTGGEKLFF. The CDR3 DNA sequence: TGTGCCAGCAGCTTGGGGACAGGGGGTGAAAAACTGTTTTTT.

This clone was picked up a small number of times. The chain has TRBV5-1 and TRBJ2-3; 8 nucleotides line up with TRBD2. V lost 1 base, J lost 2 bases, and 3 bases stayed unmatched. Germline loops: CDR1 SGHRS, CDR2 YFSETQ. The CDR3 contains 15 residues. CDR3 loop: CASSLSGLATDTQYF. The CDR3 DNA reads as TGCGCCAGCAGCTTGAGTGGACTAGCCACAGATACGCAGTATTTT. Variable domain in full (rest from reference TRBV5-1 and TRBJ2-3): KAGVTQTPRYLIKTRGQQVTLSCSPISGHRSVSWYQQTPGQGLQFLFEYFSETQRNKGNFPGRFSGRQFSNSRSEMNVSTLELGDSALYLCASSLSGLATDTQYFGPGTRLTVL.

The gene calls are TRBV7-3 and TRBJ2-1; the D gene is possibly TRBD2 (5 bases). This CDR3 spans 12 amino acids. Trimming took 4 bases from V and 7 from J, leaving 8 bases between them. In germline, CDR1 is SGHTA, CDR2 FQGTGA. CDR3 DNA sequence: TGTGCCAGCAGCTCTAGCCTGAATGAGCAGTTCTTC. Translation: CASSSSLNEQFF.

In regard to this clone: Germline and junction disagree at one end, which may indicate a read error. V is TRBV7-7 and J is TRBJ1-1, with D uncertain. The V gene's germline CDR1 is SSHAT and CDR2 FNYEAQ (reference sequence). There are 13 residues in the CDR3. The chain's CDR3 is CASSQNSNTEAFF. The CDR3 region has the DNA TGTGCTAGCAGCCAAAATTCGAACACTGAAGCTTTCTTT.